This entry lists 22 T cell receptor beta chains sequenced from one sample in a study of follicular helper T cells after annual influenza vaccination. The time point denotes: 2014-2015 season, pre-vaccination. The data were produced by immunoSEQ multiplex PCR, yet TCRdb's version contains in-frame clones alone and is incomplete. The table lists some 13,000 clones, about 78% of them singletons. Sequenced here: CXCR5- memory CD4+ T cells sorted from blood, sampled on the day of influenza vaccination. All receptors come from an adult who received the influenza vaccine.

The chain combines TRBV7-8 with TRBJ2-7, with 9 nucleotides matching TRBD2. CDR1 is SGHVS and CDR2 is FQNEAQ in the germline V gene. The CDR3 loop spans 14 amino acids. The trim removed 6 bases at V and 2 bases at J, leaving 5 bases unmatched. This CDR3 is CASRYLAGPYEQYF. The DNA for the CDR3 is TGTGCCAGCAGATACCTAGCGGGGCCCTACGAGCAGTACTTC.

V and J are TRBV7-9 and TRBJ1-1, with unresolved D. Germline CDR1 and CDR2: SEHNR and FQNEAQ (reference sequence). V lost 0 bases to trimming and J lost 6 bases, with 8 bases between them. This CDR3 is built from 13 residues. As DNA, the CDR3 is TGTGCCAGCAGCTTAGCCGGGGTTGCTGAAGCTTTCTTT. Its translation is CASSLAGVAEAFF.

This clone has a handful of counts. The CDR3: CASSQDSLVTGELFF. CDR3 nucleotides: TGTGCCAGCAGCCAAGATTCCCTAGTCACCGGGGAGCTGTTTTTT. The V call is TRBV4-2, the J call TRBJ2-2; unclear D gene. CDR1 and CDR2 from the germline V gene are LGHNA and YNFKEQ. V gave up 0 bases and J gave up 4 bases, with 9 bases separating them. The CDR3 is 15 amino acids.

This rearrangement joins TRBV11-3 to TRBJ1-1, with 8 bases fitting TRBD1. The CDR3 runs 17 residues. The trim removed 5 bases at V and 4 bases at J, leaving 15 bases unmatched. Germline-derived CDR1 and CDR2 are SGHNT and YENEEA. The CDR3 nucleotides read TGTGCCAGCAGCCCCTGGGTAGGGACAGGAGATTTCACTGAAGCTTTCTTT. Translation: CASSPWVGTGDFTEAFF.

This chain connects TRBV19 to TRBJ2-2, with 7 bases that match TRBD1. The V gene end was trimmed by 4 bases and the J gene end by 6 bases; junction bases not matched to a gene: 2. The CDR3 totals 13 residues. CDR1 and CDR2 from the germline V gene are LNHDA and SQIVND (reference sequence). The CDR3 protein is CASSTGTAGELFF. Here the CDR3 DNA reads TGTGCCAGTAGTACAGGGACAGCCGGGGAGCTGTTTTTT.

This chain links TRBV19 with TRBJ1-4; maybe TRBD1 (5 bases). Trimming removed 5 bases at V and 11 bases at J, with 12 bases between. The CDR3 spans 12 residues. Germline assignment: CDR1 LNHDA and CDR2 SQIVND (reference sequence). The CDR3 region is CASSRSGDKLFF. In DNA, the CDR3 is TGTGCCAGTAGTCGGAGCGGGGACAAACTGTTTTTT.

Here the CDR3 reads CASSVRGATDTQYF. The DNA of the CDR3 is TGTGCCAGCAGCGTACGGGGCGCGACAGATACGCAGTATTTT. The rearrangement joins TRBV9 to TRBJ2-3; tentatively, D is TRBD1 or TRBD2 (5 bases each). CDR3 length equals 14 residues. V was pared by 1 base and J by 3 bases, with 9 bases between. Per germline, CDR1 SGDLS and CDR2 YYNGEE.

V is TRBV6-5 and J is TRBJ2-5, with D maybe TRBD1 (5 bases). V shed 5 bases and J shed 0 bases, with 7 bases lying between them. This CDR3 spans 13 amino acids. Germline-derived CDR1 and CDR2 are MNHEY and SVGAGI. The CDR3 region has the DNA TGTGCCAGCAGTCTGACAGACCAAGAGACCCAGTACTTC. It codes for CASSLTDQETQYF.

The CDR3, as DNA: TGTGCCAGCAGCTTAACCGGGACTGAACCCTACGAGCAGTACTTC. This sequence encodes CASSLTGTEPYEQYF. This chain joins TRBV7-2 and TRBJ2-7; perhaps TRBD2 as D (6 bases). The CDR3 contains 15 residues. CDR1 and CDR2 from the germline V gene are SGHTA and FQGNSA. Deletions cut 2 bases from V and 2 bases from J, with 13 bases between.

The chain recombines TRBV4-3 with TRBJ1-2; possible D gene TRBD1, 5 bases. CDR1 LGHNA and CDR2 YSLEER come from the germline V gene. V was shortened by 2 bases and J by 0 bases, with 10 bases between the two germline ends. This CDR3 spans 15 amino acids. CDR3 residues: CASSQRGGANYGYTF. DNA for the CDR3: TGCGCCAGCAGCCAACGGGGGGGAGCTAACTATGGCTACACCTTC.

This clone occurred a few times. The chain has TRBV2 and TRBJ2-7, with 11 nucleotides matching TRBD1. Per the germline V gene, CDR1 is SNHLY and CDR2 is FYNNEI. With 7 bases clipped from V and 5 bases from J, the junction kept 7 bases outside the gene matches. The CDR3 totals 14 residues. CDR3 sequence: CASKGQGASDEQYF. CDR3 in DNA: TGTGCCAGCAAAGGACAGGGGGCGTCTGACGAGCAGTACTTC.

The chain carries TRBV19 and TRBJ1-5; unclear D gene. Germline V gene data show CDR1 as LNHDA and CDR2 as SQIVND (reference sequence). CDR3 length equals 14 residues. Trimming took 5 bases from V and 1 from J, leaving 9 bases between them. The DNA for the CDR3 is TGTGCCAGTAGTTTGTTTGGGAGCAATCAGCCCCAGCATTTT. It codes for CASSLFGSNQPQHF. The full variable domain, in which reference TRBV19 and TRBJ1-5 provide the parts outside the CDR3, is DGGITQSPKYLFRKEGQNVTLSCEQNLNHDAMYWYRQDPGQGLRLIYYSQIVNDFQKGDIAEGYSVSREKKESFPLTVTSAQKNPTAFYLCASSLFGSNQPQHFGDGTRLSIL.

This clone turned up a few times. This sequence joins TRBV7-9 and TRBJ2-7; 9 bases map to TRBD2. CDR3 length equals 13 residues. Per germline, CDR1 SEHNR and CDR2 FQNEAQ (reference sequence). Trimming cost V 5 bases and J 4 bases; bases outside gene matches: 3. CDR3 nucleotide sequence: TGTGCCAGCAGCCCGCGGGGGGGTTACGAGCAGTACTTC. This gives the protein CASSPRGGYEQYF.

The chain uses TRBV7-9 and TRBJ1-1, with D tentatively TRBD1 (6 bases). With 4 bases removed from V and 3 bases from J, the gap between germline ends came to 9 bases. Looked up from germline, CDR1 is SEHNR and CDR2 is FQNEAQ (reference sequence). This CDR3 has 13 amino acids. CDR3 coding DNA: TGTGCCAGCAGCTCGAGGGGGGACACTGAAGCTTTCTTT. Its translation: CASSSRGDTEAFF.

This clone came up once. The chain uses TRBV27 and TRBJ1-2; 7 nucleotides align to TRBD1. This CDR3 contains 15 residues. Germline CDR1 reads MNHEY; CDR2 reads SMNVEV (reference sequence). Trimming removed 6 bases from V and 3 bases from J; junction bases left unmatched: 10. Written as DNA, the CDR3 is TGTGCCAGCAGGGTCACAGGGGTTCGCTACTATGGCTACACCTTC. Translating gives CASRVTGVRYYGYTF.

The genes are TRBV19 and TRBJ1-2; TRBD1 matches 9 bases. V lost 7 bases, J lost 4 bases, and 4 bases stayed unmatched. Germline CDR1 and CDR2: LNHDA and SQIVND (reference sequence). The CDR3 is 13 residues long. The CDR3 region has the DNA TGTGCCAGTACCGGGGGACAGGGCTATGGCTACACCTTC. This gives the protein CASTGGQGYGYTF.

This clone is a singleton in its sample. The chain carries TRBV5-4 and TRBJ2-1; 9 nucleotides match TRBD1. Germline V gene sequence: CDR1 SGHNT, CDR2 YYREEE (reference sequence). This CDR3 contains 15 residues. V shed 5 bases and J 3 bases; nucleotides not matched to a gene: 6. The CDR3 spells CASRRRDRDYNEQFF. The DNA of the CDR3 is TGTGCCAGCAGACGCCGGGACAGGGACTACAATGAGCAGTTCTTC.

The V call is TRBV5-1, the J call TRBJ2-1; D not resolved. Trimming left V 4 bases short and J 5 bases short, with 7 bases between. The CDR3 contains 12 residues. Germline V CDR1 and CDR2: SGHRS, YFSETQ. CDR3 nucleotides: TGCGCCAGCAGCATGGACGACAATGAGCAGTTCTTC. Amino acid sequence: CASSMDDNEQFF.

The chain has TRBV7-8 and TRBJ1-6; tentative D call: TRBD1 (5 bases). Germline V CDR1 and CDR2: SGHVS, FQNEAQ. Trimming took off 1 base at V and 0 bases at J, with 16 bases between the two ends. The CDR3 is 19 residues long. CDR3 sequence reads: CASSLVLGGVGSYNSPLHF. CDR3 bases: TGTGCCAGCAGCTTAGTTTTGGGGGGTGTGGGCTCCTATAATTCACCCCTCCACTTT.

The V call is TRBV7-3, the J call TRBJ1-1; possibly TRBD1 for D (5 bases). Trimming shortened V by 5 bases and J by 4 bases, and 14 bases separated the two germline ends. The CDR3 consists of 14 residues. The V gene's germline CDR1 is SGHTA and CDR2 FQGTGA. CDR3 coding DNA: TGTGCCAGCAGCCCCGGGCACGGGGGCACTGAAGCTTTCTTT. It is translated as CASSPGHGGTEAFF. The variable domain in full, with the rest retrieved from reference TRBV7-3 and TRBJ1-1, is GAGVSQTPSNKVTEKGKYVELRCDPISGHTALYWYRQSLGQGPEFLIYFQGTGAADDSGLPNDRFFAVRPEGSVSTLKIQRTERGDSAVYLCASSPGHGGTEAFFGQGTRLTVV.

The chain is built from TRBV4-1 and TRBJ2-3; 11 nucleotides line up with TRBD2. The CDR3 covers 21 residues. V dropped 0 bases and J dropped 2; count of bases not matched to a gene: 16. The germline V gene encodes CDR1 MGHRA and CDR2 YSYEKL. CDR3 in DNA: TGCGCCAGCAGCCAAGAGCGGACCGGGACTAGCGGAACTCTACTCACAGATACGCAGTATTTT. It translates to CASSQERTGTSGTLLTDTQYF.

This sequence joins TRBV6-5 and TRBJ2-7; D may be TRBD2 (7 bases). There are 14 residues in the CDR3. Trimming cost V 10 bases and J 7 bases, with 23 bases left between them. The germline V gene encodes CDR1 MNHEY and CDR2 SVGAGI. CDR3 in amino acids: CATLRRGRSLEQYF. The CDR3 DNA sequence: TGTGCCACCCTCAGGCGGGGGCGATCGCTTGAGCAGTACTTC.